Each of the 10 T cell receptor beta chains below was sequenced from the same sample in a study of T cell repertoires in cytomegalovirus infection (dated by TCRdb to about 2019). Read against the paper, the sample's treatment or condition label means: in vitro stimulation with specific CMV peptide epitopes to enrich CMV-specific T cells. No antigens are known for them. TCRdb records Illumina HiSeq 1500 as the sequencer. TCRdb trimmed the raw reads at Q25, called clones with MiXCR and kept productive beta chains. Rows matching on CDR3 protein sequence are summarized as one entry with the most common DNA and genes. In all, the sample holds tens of thousands of distinct CDR3 sequences, and around 18% of those were seen once. The ten largest clones capture roughly 50% of the sample. The source was CD8+ T cells from cultured PBMCs, collected from culture after CMV antigen stimulation. The receptor source for this set is a human donor in good health (CMV status not recorded). Some clones in this sample may be carry-over from other donors' samples.

This clonotype showed up just once. The V gene is TRBV20-1, the J gene TRBJ1-1; D ambiguous. Germline CDR1 is DFQATT and CDR2 is SNEGSKA (reference sequence). The CDR3 sequence is 14 residues long. V was clipped by 0 bases and J by 1 base, with 9 bases between them. The CDR3 region has the DNA TGCAGTGCTAGAGAACCGGTCGCGAACACTGAAGCTTTCTTT. Protein sequence: CSAREPVANTEAFF.

This clonotype turned up a few times. The genes are TRBV6-5 and TRBJ2-3; TRBD2 might be the D (5 bases). This CDR3 has 18 amino acids. Trimming stripped 0 bases from V and 2 bases from J, with 18 bases between. Germline CDR1 MNHEY, CDR2 SVGAGI. The CDR3 nucleotides are TGTGCCAGCAGTTACTCTATGACGGACTGGGCTAACACAGATACGCAGTATTTT. Amino acid sequence: CASSYSMTDWANTDTQYF.

The chain uses TRBV19 and TRBJ2-7; D possibly corresponds to TRBD1 (6 bases). This CDR3 is 15 amino acids long. Trimming cost V 2 bases and J 4 bases, with 15 bases left between them. Germline CDR1 and CDR2: LNHDA and SQIVND (reference sequence). In DNA form, the CDR3 reads TGTGCCAGTAGTATAAGGGCAGGGGCCACGTACGAGCAGTACTTC. It specifies CASSIRAGATYEQYF. Supplemented by reference TRBV19 and TRBJ2-7, the full variable domain reads DGGITQSPKYLFRKEGQNVTLSCEQNLNHDAMYWYRQDPGQGLRLIYYSQIVNDFQKGDIAEGYSVSREKKESFPLTVTSAQKNPTAFYLCASSIRAGATYEQYFGPGTRLTVT.

This clonotype was observed a handful of times. This chain connects TRBV4-3 to TRBJ2-7, with 8 nucleotides matching TRBD2. CDR1 LGHNA and CDR2 YSLEER come from the germline V gene. V lost 4 bases and J lost 4; bases outside the gene matches: 6. This CDR3 region has 14 residues. CDR3 sequence: CASSPSGSGYEQYF. The DNA of the CDR3 is TGCGCCAGCAGCCCGAGCGGGAGTGGGTACGAGCAGTACTTC.

This clonotype has ten or more counts. The chain employs TRBV5-6 and TRBJ2-3; D might be TRBD2 (5 bases). V lost 3 bases, J lost 1 base, and 21 bases lay in between. CDR1 and CDR2 from the germline V gene are SGHDT and YYEEEE. The CDR3 sequence is 18 residues long. The CDR3, as DNA: TGTGCCAGCAGCTCGGACTTTCTGGACCCGAAGGGCACAGATACGCAGTATTTT. Translation gives CASSSDFLDPKGTDTQYF.

The genes are TRBV28 and TRBJ1-5; a possible D gene is TRBD1 (6 bases). The CDR3 is 16 residues long. Trimming cost V 6 bases and J 4 bases, with 19 bases left between them. Germline V gene lookup returns CDR1 MDHEN and CDR2 SYDVKM. The CDR3 is CASSQGGGGVNQPQHF. The CDR3 DNA sequence: TGTGCCAGCAGCCAAGGAGGAGGGGGGGTAAATCAGCCCCAGCATTTT.

This clonotype was observed a handful of times. The rearrangement links TRBV7-9 to TRBJ1-4; D possibly corresponds to TRBD1 (5 bases). There are 12 residues in the CDR3. Germline CDR1 reads SEHNR; CDR2 reads FQNEAQ (reference sequence). V shed 5 bases and J shed 7 bases, with 8 bases lying between them. CDR3 loop: CASSGGPEKLFF. The DNA for the CDR3 is TGTGCCAGCAGCGGGGGACCTGAAAAACTGTTTTTT.

This clonotype appeared a few times. This chain uses TRBV12-3 or TRBV12-4 with TRBJ1-4, with 7 positions matching TRBD1. V dropped 6 bases and J dropped 4; count of bases not matched to a gene: 5. The CDR3 sequence is 14 residues long. This chain's CDR3 is CASRPTGNNEKLFF. In DNA form, the CDR3 reads TGTGCCAGCAGACCGACAGGGAATAATGAAAAACTGTTTTTT.

This clonotype was observed many times. The chain has TRBV7-8 and TRBJ1-2; D is unresolved. Trimming took off 0 bases at V and 2 bases at J, with 10 bases between the two ends. Germline CDR1 SGHVS, CDR2 FQNEAQ. CDR3 length equals 15 residues. CDR3 region: CASSLAVTSNYGYTF. CDR3 in DNA: TGTGCCAGCAGCTTAGCTGTTACAAGCAACTATGGCTACACCTTC.

In its sample, this clonotype was seen a few times. V usage is TRBV28 and J usage is TRBJ2-7, with a tentative D call TRBD1 (6 bases). This CDR3 comprises 15 residues. Deletions cut 7 bases from V and 7 bases from J, with 23 bases between. In germline, CDR1 is MDHEN, CDR2 SYDVKM. CDR3 region: CASKIQGPLSEEQYF. The CDR3 coding sequence is TGTGCCAGCAAGATACAGGGTCCGTTATCGGAGGAGCAGTACTTC.